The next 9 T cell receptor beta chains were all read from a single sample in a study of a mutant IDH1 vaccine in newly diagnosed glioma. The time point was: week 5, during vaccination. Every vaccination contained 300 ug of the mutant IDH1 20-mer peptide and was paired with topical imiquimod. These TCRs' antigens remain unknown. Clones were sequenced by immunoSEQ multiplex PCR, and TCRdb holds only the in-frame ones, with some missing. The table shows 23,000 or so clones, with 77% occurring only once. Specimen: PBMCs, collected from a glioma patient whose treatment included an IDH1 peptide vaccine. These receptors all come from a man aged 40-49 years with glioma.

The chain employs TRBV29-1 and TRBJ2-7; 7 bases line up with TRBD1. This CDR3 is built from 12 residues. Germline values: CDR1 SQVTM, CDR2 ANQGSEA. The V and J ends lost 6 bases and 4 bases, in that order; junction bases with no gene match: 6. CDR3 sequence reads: CSVGRQGYEQYF. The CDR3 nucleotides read TGCAGCGTAGGAAGACAGGGTTACGAGCAGTACTTC.

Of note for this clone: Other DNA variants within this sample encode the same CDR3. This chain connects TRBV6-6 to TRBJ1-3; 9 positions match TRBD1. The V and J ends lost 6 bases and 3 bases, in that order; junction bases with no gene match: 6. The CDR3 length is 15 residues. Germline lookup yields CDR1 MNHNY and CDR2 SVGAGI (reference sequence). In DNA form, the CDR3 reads TGTGCCAGCAGGGGACAGGGCGACGGTGGAAACACCATATATTTT. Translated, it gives CASRGQGDGGNTIYF.

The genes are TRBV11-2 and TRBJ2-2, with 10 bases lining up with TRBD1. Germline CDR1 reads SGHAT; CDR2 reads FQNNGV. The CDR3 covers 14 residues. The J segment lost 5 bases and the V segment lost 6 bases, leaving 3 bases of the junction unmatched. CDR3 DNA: TGTGCCAGCAGGTGGACAGGGGGAACCGGGGAGCTGTTTTTT. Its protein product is CASRWTGGTGELFF.

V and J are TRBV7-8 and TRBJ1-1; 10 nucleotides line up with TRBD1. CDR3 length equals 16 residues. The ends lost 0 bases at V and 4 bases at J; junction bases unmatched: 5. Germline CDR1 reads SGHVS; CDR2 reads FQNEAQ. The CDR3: CASSLAGRTGGTEAFF. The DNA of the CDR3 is TGTGCCAGCAGCTTAGCGGGCAGGACAGGGGGCACTGAAGCTTTCTTT.

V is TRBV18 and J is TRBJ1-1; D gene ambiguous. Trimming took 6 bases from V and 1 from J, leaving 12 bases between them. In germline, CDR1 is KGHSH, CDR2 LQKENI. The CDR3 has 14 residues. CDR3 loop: CASSSSRGNTEAFF. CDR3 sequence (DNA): TGTGCCAGCTCTTCCAGCCGAGGGAACACTGAAGCTTTCTTT. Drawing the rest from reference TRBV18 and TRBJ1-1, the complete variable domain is NAGVMQNPRHLVRRRGQEARLRCSPMKGHSHVYWYRQLPEEGLKFMVYLQKENIIDESGMPKERFSAEFPKEGPSILRIQQVVRGDSAAYFCASSSSRGNTEAFFGQGTRLTVV.

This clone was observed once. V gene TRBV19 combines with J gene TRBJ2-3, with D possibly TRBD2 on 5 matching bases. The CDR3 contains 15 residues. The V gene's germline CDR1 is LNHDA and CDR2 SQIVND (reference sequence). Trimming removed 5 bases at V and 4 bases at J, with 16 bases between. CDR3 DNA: TGTGCCAGTAGTTTCGGTTTGGCGGGCTCAGATACGCAGTATTTT. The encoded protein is CASSFGLAGSDTQYF. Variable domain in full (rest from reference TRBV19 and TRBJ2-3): DGGITQSPKYLFRKEGQNVTLSCEQNLNHDAMYWYRQDPGQGLRLIYYSQIVNDFQKGDIAEGYSVSREKKESFPLTVTSAQKNPTAFYLCASSFGLAGSDTQYFGPGTRLTVL.

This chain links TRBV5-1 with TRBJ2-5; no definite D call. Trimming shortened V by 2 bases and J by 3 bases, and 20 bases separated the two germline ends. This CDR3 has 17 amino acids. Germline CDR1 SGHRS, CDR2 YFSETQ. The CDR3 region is CASSLRPEPLRKETQYF. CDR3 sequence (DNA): TGCGCCAGCAGCTTACGGCCGGAACCCCTCCGAAAAGAGACCCAGTACTTC.

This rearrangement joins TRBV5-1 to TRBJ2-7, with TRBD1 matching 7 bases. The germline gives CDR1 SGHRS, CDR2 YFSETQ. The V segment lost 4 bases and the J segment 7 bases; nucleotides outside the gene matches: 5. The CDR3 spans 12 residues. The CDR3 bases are TGCGCCAGCAGCGAACAGGGGTTTGAGCAGTACTTC. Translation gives CASSEQGFEQYF.

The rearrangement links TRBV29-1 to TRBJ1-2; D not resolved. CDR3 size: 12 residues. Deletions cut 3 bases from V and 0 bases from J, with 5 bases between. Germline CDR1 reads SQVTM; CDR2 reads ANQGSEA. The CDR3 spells CSVDAPNYGYTF. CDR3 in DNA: TGCAGCGTTGATGCACCTAACTATGGCTACACCTTC. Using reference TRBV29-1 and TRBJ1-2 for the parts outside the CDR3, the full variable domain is SAVISQKPSRDICQRGTSLTIQCQVDSQVTMMFWYRQQPGQSLTLIATANQGSEATYESGFVIDKFPISRPNLTFSTLTVSNMSPEDSSIYLCSVDAPNYGYTFGSGTRLTVV.